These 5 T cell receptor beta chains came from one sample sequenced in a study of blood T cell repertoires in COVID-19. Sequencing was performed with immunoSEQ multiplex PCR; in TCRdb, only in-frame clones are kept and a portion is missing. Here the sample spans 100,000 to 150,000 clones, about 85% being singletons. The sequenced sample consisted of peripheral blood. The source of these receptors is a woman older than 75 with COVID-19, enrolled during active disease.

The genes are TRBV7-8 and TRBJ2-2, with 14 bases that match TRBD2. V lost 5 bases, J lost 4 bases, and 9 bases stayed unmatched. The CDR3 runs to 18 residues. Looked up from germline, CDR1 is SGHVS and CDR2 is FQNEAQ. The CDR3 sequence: CASSGGGLAGEVTGELFF. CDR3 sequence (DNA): TGTGCCAGCAGCGGGGGGGGACTAGCGGGAGAAGTCACCGGGGAGCTGTTTTTT.

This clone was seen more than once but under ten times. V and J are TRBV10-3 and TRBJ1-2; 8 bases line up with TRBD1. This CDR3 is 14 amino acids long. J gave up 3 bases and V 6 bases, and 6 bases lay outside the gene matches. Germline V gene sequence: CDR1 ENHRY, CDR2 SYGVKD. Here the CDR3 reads CAIRRTGGDYGYTF. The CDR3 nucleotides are TGTGCCATCAGAAGAACAGGGGGGGACTATGGCTACACCTTC.

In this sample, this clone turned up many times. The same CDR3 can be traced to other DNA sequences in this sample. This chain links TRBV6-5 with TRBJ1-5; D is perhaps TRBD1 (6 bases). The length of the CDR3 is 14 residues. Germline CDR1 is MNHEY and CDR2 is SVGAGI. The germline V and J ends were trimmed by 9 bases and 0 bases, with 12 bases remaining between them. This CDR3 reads CASSTDSSNQPQHF. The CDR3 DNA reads TGTGCCAGTTCCACGGACAGTAGCAATCAGCCCCAGCATTTT.

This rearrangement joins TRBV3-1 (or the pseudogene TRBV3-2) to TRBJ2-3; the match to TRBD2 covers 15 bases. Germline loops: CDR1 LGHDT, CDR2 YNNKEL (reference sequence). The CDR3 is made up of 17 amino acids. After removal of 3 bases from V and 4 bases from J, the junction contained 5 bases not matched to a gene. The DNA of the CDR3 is TGTGCCAGCAGCCACGCCCGGACTAGCGGGGGGGCAGATACGCAGTATTTT. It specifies CASSHARTSGGADTQYF.

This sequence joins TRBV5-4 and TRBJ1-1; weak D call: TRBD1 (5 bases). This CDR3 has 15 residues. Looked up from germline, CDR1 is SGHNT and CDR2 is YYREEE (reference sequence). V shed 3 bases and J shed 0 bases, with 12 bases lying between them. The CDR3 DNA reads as TGTGCCAGCAGCTCGGCGGGGACCATGAACACTGAAGCTTTCTTT. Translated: CASSSAGTMNTEAFF.